This entry is about one T cell receptor beta chain. Evenly divided among several immunoSEQ plates was the genomic DNA of each subset. Only in-frame clones appear in the TCRdb table, and some are missing; sequencing was by immunoSEQ multiplex PCR. The sample records roughly 2.5 million clones, about 92% being singletons. The entry originates in a study of shared clonotypes between healthy human individuals. The germline V gene encodes CDR1 WSHSY and CDR2 SAAADI. The CDR3 loop spans 11 amino acids. V was cut by 1 base and J by 7 bases, with 4 bases left in between. The TCR comes from a man aged 18 to 29 in good health. The rearrangement links TRBV10-2 to TRBJ2-5; D gene ambiguous. The material sequenced was naive CD4+ T cells sorted from blood. Subset noted: CD45RA+ positively selected. The CDR3 region is CASSELATQYF. DNA for the CDR3: TGCGCCAGCAGTGAGTTGGCGACCCAGTACTTC.